One and the same sample provided the 6 T cell receptor beta chains below, sequenced in a study of cytomegalovirus exposure and HLA in healthy donors. PCR used 60 Vbeta primers and 13 Jbeta primers. Assay: immunoSEQ multiplex PCR; the TCRdb copy retains only in-frame clones and omits some. The table has more than 150,000 clones, 76% seen once. Sequencing used PBMCs. These receptors were taken from a young woman in good health and CMV-seropositive.

This chain connects TRBV7-2 to TRBJ2-1; a weak D match, TRBD1 (6 bases). There are 16 residues in the CDR3. V was trimmed by 1 base and J by 4 bases, leaving 14 bases between them. Germline CDR1 SGHTA, CDR2 FQGNSA. CDR3 DNA sequence: TGTGCCAGCAGCTTAGGGCGCAGGGGCCGGTACAATGAGCAGTTCTTC. Residues: CASSLGRRGRYNEQFF.

V usage is TRBV5-1 and J usage is TRBJ2-5; 10 nucleotides match TRBD2. The CDR3 is 16 residues long. Germline assignment: CDR1 SGHRS and CDR2 YFSETQ. V was pared by 0 bases and J by 3 bases, with 5 bases of the junction left unmatched. CDR3 region: CASSLDAGTSEETQYF. For the CDR3, the DNA is TGCGCCAGCAGCTTGGATGCAGGGACTAGCGAAGAGACCCAGTACTTC.

This chain connects TRBV6-5 to TRBJ2-7; TRBD1 is a possible D gene (5 bases). Germline-derived CDR1 and CDR2 are MNHEY and SVGAGI. CDR3 size: 14 residues. Trimming removed 10 bases from V and 0 bases from J, with 16 bases in between. The CDR3 DNA reads TGTGCCACCTCGAACAGGCCCAGCTCCTACGAGCAGTACTTC. Translated, it gives CATSNRPSSYEQYF.

The J gene is TRBJ2-1, the V gene TRBV19; D is ambiguous. This CDR3 is built from 14 residues. The germline gives CDR1 LNHDA, CDR2 SQIVND (reference sequence). Trimming pared 6 bases from V and 0 bases from J, leaving 9 bases between. The DNA of the CDR3 is TGTGCCAGTAGCCCAGCGCCCTCCTACAATGAGCAGTTCTTC. Its protein is CASSPAPSYNEQFF.

The chain has TRBV12-1 and TRBJ2-3; the D call of TRBD2 is as the table states it, not checked on the DNA. TRBV12-1 is a listed pseudogene. The CDR3 length is 15 residues. The CDR3 here is CASSQGLASTDTQYF. The CDR3 DNA follows: TGTGCCAGCAGCCAGGGACTAGCCAGCACAGATACGCAGTATTTT.

This CDR3 reads CAISDSGLLLTQYF. The CDR3 coding sequence is TGTGCCATCAGCGATTCGGGACTCCTCCTAACCCAGTACTTC. The chain is built from TRBV10-3 and TRBJ2-5; maybe TRBD2 (6 bases). CDR1 and CDR2 from the germline V gene are ENHRY and SYGVKD. V was pared by 6 bases and J by 8 bases, with 19 bases between. The CDR3 has 14 amino acids.